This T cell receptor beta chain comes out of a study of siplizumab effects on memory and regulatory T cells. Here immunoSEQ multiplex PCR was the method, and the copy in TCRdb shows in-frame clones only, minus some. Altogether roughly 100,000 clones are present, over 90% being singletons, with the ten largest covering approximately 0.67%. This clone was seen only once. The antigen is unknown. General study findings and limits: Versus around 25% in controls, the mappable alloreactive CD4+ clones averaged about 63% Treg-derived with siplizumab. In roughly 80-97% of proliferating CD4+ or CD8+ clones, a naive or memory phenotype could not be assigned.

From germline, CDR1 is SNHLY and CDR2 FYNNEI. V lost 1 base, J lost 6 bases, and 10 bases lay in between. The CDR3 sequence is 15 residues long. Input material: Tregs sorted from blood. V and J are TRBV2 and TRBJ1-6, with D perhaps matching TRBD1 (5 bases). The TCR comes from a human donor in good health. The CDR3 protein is CASSEGTKVNSPLHF. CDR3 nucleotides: TGTGCCAGCAGTGAAGGGACAAAAGTTAATTCACCCCTCCACTTT.